The rows below give T cell receptor beta chains drawn from one sample of a study of cytomegalovirus exposure and HLA in healthy donors. Profiled with immunoSEQ multiplex PCR; TCRdb holds only in-frame clones, not every one. The data contain under 150,000 clones, less than 85% of them seen just once; the ten biggest clones take up just over 2.5%. Sequenced material: PBMCs. The receptors come from a man aged 25-40 years in good health and CMV-seronegative. CDR3s include the opening cysteine and the closing phenylalanine or tryptophan. Fields, in order: V gene, J gene, CDR3 protein.

v_gene: TRBV6-1
j_gene: TRBJ2-7
CDR3aa: CASRAAHSYEQYF

v_gene: TRBV19
j_gene: TRBJ2-1
CDR3aa: CASSSPGTGGESYNEQFF

v_gene: TRBV27
j_gene: TRBJ2-6
CDR3aa: CASTPFSGANVLTF

v_gene: TRBV28
j_gene: TRBJ2-7
CDR3aa: CASNPSGGPYYEQYF

v_gene: TRBV4-1
j_gene: TRBJ2-1
CDR3aa: CASSDIAGAPNEQFF

v_gene: TRBV7-6
j_gene: TRBJ2-7
CDR3aa: CASSLGPSTSGSSGEQYF

v_gene: TRBV5-6
j_gene: TRBJ1-1
CDR3aa: CASSLRPERAFF

v_gene: TRBV19
j_gene: TRBJ1-1
CDR3aa: CASSRGGGLNTEAFF

v_gene: TRBV14
j_gene: TRBJ1-2
CDR3aa: CASSLLQGWMYGYPF

v_gene: TRBV6-5
j_gene: TRBJ2-7
CDR3aa: CASSAGQGFSYEQYF

v_gene: TRBV11-2
j_gene: TRBJ1-1
CDR3aa: CASSLRSTAFF

v_gene: TRBV11-2
j_gene: TRBJ2-7
CDR3aa: CASSLDPGGTYEQYF

v_gene: TRBV19
j_gene: TRBJ2-1
CDR3aa: CATRWTGVTYNEQFF

v_gene: TRBV28
j_gene: TRBJ2-3
CDR3aa: CASSLWQRTTDTQYF

v_gene: TRBV15
j_gene: TRBJ2-7
CDR3aa: CATSRVGLSSYEQYF

v_gene: TRBV19
j_gene: TRBJ2-3
CDR3aa: CASITRDTQYF

v_gene: TRBV19
j_gene: TRBJ1-5
CDR3aa: CASIQGSYSGQPQHF

v_gene: TRBV4-1
j_gene: TRBJ2-7
CDR3aa: CASSQTRGPYEQYF

v_gene: TRBV28
j_gene: TRBJ1-2
CDR3aa: CASSLPDGYTF

v_gene: TRBV13
j_gene: TRBJ2-7
CDR3aa: CASSWRTVPYEQYF

v_gene: TRBV5-1
j_gene: TRBJ1-2
CDR3aa: CASSLIPSNYGYTF

v_gene: TRBV7-9
j_gene: TRBJ1-1
CDR3aa: CASSLIPGTGPTEAFF

v_gene: TRBV19
j_gene: TRBJ2-5
CDR3aa: CASSIRGGRETQYF

v_gene: TRBV19
j_gene: TRBJ1-4
CDR3aa: CASSRELGEKLFF

v_gene: TRBV18
j_gene: TRBJ1-4
CDR3aa: CASSRSQGLNVEKLFF

v_gene: TRBV19
j_gene: TRBJ2-5
CDR3aa: CASSTGLAVKETQYF

v_gene: TRBV6-1
j_gene: TRBJ1-1
CDR3aa: CASSVQGGNTEAFF

v_gene: TRBV7-2
j_gene: TRBJ2-1
CDR3aa: CASSLMGDNEQFF

v_gene: TRBV11-1
j_gene: TRBJ1-3
CDR3aa: CASSPTGQHGNTIYF

v_gene: TRBV4-1
j_gene: TRBJ2-3
CDR3aa: CASSQDTGLAGGGTDTQYF

v_gene: TRBV19
j_gene: TRBJ1-1
CDR3aa: CASHGQGFPEAFF

v_gene: TRBV7-9
j_gene: TRBJ2-7
CDR3aa: CASSLAPAVYEQYF

v_gene: TRBV27
j_gene: TRBJ1-5
CDR3aa: CASKSTGSRHQPQHF

v_gene: TRBV29-1
j_gene: TRBJ2-1
CDR3aa: CSVLTASYGNEQFF

v_gene: TRBV19
j_gene: TRBJ2-7
CDR3aa: CASALEGAYEQYF

v_gene: TRBV29-1
j_gene: TRBJ2-7
CDR3aa: CSVRGMYDSYEQYF

v_gene: TRBV29-1
j_gene: TRBJ2-1
CDR3aa: CSATVGGKQFF

v_gene: TRBV7-9
j_gene: TRBJ2-1
CDR3aa: CASSLRQGNNEQFF

v_gene: TRBV5-1
j_gene: TRBJ2-1
CDR3aa: CASSSRAGGPRNEQFF

v_gene: TRBV4-1
j_gene: TRBJ2-7
CDR3aa: CASSQLDQHYYEQYF